The T cell receptor beta chain under discussion was sequenced for a study of cytomegalovirus exposure and HLA in healthy donors. The germline V gene has CDR1 SGHNT and CDR2 YYREEE (reference sequence). Trimming took 2 bases from V and 6 from J; bases not matched to a gene: 9. There are 16 residues in the CDR3. Primers included in the PCR were 60 Vbeta and 13 Jbeta primers. The assay was immunoSEQ multiplex PCR, and TCRdb's table has in-frame clones only and misses some. This table holds 150,000 to 250,000 clones. The TCR comes from a boy aged 5-17 years in good health and CMV-seronegative. The rearrangement joins TRBV5-4 to TRBJ1-2; 11 bases agree with TRBD1. The material sequenced was PBMCs. This CDR3 reads CASSLLSDRGRDGYTF. CDR3 bases: TGTGCCAGCAGCTTATTATCGGACAGGGGGCGAGATGGCTACACCTTC.